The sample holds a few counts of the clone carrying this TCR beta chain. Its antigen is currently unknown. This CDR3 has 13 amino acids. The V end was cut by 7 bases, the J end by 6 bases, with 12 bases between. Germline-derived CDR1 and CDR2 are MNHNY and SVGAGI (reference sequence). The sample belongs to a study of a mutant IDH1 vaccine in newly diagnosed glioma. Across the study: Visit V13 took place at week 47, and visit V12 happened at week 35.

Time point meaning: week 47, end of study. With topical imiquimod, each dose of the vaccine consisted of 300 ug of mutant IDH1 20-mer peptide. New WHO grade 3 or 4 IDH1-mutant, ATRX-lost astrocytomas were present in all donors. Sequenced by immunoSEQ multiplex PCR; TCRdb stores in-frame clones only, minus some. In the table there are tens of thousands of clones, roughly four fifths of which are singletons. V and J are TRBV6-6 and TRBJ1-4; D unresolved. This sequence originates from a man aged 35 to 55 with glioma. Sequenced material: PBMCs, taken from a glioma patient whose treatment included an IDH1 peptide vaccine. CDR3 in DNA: TGTGCCAGCATGGAGGGCGGGGATGAAAAACTGTTTTTT. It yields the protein CASMEGGDEKLFF.